These T cell receptor beta chains were read from a single sample in a study of T cell clones after liver transplantation. Using immunoSEQ multiplex PCR, the repertoire was profiled, and TCRdb retains in-frame clones only, with some absent. The table lists 68,000 or so clones, roughly 80% of them singletons. The sequenced sample was CD4+ T cells from blood, obtained before liver transplant. These receptors were obtained from a human donor who received a liver transplant. Both conserved end residues are part of each CDR3. Fields, in order: clone size, J gene, V gene, D gene, CDR3 protein, CDR3 DNA. The D gene is left open where the match is weak. Expanded clones get a size class; other rows say once, few or many, or leave the size out.

size: .
J: TRBJ1-1
V: TRBV28
D: .
CDR3: CASSLVTVNTEAFF
DNA: TGTGCCAGCAGTTTAGTGACGGTGAACACTGAAGCTTTCTTT

size: .
J: TRBJ1-2
V: TRBV19
D: TRBD1
CDR3: CASSIRQGDGYTF
DNA: TGTGCCAGTAGTATTCGGCAGGGGGACGGCTACACCTTC

size: .
J: TRBJ2-7
V: TRBV11-2
D: TRBD1
CDR3: CASSLPGTGVLLYEQYF
DNA: TGTGCCAGCAGCTTACCCGGGACAGGGGTTCTCCTTTACGAGCAGTACTTC

size: few
J: TRBJ2-7
V: TRBV5-1
D: .
CDR3: CASSLVGPYEQYF
DNA: TGCGCCAGCAGCTTGGTGGGGCCCTACGAGCAGTACTTC

size: .
J: TRBJ1-5
V: TRBV28
D: .
CDR3: CASSLLSGNQPQHF
DNA: TGTGCCAGCAGTTTACTATCGGGTAATCAGCCCCAGCATTTT

size: .
J: TRBJ1-1
V: TRBV18
D: .
CDR3: CASSPRPGSIVTEAFF
DNA: TGTGCCAGCTCACCCCGCCCAGGTTCAATAGTCACTGAAGCTTTCTTT

size: .
J: TRBJ2-5
V: TRBV10-2
D: .
CDR3: CASSDILAQETQYF
DNA: TGCGCCAGCAGTGACATCCTAGCGCAAGAGACCCAGTACTTC

size: few
J: TRBJ2-6
V: TRBV19
D: .
CDR3: CASSMGVNRRPGANVLTF
DNA: TGTGCCAGTAGTATGGGGGTAAATAGACGTCCTGGGGCCAACGTCCTGACTTTC

size: .
J: TRBJ2-7
V: TRBV4-2
D: TRBD1
CDR3: CASSQPEQGNYEQYF
DNA: TGTGCCAGCAGCCAGCCGGAACAGGGGAACTACGAGCAGTACTTC

size: .
J: TRBJ2-7
V: TRBV27
D: .
CDR3: CASSPDPGPPYEQYF
DNA: TGTGCCAGCAGTCCAGACCCAGGCCCGCCCTACGAGCAGTACTTC

size: .
J: TRBJ1-3
V: TRBV11-2
D: .
CDR3: CASSPGQTSGNTIYF
DNA: TGTGCCAGCAGCCCAGGACAGACCTCTGGAAACACCATATATTTT

size: .
J: TRBJ2-7
V: TRBV7-8
D: .
CDR3: CASSPPDSPYEQYF
DNA: TGTGCCAGCAGCCCTCCCGACAGTCCCTACGAGCAGTACTTC

size: .
J: TRBJ2-3
V: TRBV7-2
D: .
CDR3: CASSLMGGATDTQYF
DNA: TGTGCCAGCAGCTTAATGGGCGGGGCCACAGATACGCAGTATTTT

size: .
J: TRBJ1-1
V: TRBV4-3
D: TRBD1
CDR3: CASSRDRVSEAFF
DNA: TGCGCCAGCAGCCGAGACAGGGTATCTGAAGCTTTCTTT

size: .
J: TRBJ2-7
V: TRBV7-2
D: .
CDR3: CASSLNPTMSYEQYF
DNA: TGTGCCAGCAGCTTAAACCCGACTATGTCCTACGAGCAGTACTTC

size: .
J: TRBJ2-7
V: TRBV18
D: .
CDR3: CASSLGTSQINEQYF
DNA: TGTGCCAGCTCACTAGGCACTAGCCAAATCAACGAGCAGTACTTC

size: .
J: TRBJ2-5
V: TRBV5-1
D: TRBD2
CDR3: CASNILAGEETQYF
DNA: TGCGCCAGCAATATACTAGCGGGAGAAGAGACCCAGTACTTC

size: .
J: TRBJ2-3
V: TRBV25-1
D: TRBD2
CDR3: CASSRGTSGRADTQYF
DNA: TGTGCCAGCAGTCGGGGGACTAGCGGGAGGGCAGATACGCAGTATTTT

size: .
J: TRBJ2-2
V: TRBV19
D: .
CDR3: CATGRRGAAGELFF
DNA: TGTGCCACCGGGCGGCGGGGCGCGGCCGGGGAGCTGTTTTTT

size: .
J: TRBJ2-2
V: TRBV9
D: .
CDR3: CASSPRWMNTGELFF
DNA: TGTGCCAGCAGCCCGCGGTGGATGAACACCGGGGAGCTGTTTTTT

size: .
J: TRBJ1-1
V: TRBV19
D: .
CDR3: CASRTWDRMNTEAFF
DNA: TGTGCCAGTAGGACCTGGGACCGAATGAACACTGAAGCTTTCTTT

size: many
J: TRBJ1-1
V: TRBV19
D: .
CDR3: CASSRGLSPALNTEAFF
DNA: TGTGCCAGTAGTAGGGGACTGTCGCCTGCATTGAACACTGAAGCTTTCTTT

size: .
J: TRBJ2-6
V: TRBV25-1
D: .
CDR3: CASSELGSGGANVLTF
DNA: TGTGCCAGCAGTGAATTGGGCTCCGGTGGGGCCAACGTCCTGACTTTC

size: .
J: TRBJ1-4
V: TRBV28
D: .
CDR3: CASSLVQSLEKLFF
DNA: TGTGCCAGCAGTTTAGTGCAGTCGCTTGAAAAACTGTTTTTT

size: .
J: TRBJ2-7
V: TRBV2
D: .
CDR3: CASSEDEYEQYF
DNA: TGTGCCAGCAGTGAAGATGAGTACGAGCAGTACTTC

size: few
J: TRBJ2-3
V: TRBV30
D: TRBD2
CDR3: CAWSPPTSGSTDTQYF
DNA: TGTGCCTGGAGTCCTCCGACTAGCGGGAGCACAGATACGCAGTATTTT

size: .
J: TRBJ1-2
V: TRBV28
D: .
CDR3: CASRRALGGYTF
DNA: TGTGCCAGCAGACGAGCCCTGGGGGGCTACACCTTC

size: few
J: TRBJ2-3
V: TRBV27
D: .
CDR3: CASSLFIGSGTDTQYF
DNA: TGTGCCAGCAGTTTATTTATTGGGAGTGGGACAGATACGCAGTATTTT

size: .
J: TRBJ2-7
V: TRBV5-1
D: .
CDR3: CASNGAGGSYEQYF
DNA: TGCGCCAGCAACGGGGCAGGGGGGTCCTACGAGCAGTACTTC

size: .
J: TRBJ2-1
V: TRBV27
D: .
CDR3: CASRQDGGLGEQFF
DNA: TGTGCCAGCAGGCAGGACGGGGGGCTGGGTGAGCAGTTCTTC

size: .
J: TRBJ2-5
V: TRBV19
D: .
CDR3: CASSIQVRETQYF
DNA: TGTGCCAGTAGTATACAGGTCCGGGAGACCCAGTACTTC

size: .
J: TRBJ1-5
V: TRBV5-1
D: .
CDR3: CASSFTGKDQPQHF
DNA: TGCGCCAGCAGCTTTACAGGGAAGGATCAGCCCCAGCATTTT

size: .
J: TRBJ2-1
V: TRBV11-2
D: TRBD2
CDR3: CASSLVLGRGMDNEQFF
DNA: TGTGCCAGCAGCTTAGTGTTGGGGAGGGGAATGGACAATGAGCAGTTCTTC

size: .
J: TRBJ1-1
V: TRBV27
D: TRBD1
CDR3: CASSLDRGNTEAFF
DNA: TGTGCCAGCAGTTTAGACAGGGGGAACACTGAAGCTTTCTTT